This passage covers 22 T cell receptor beta chains from one sample sequenced in a study of blood T cell repertoires in COVID-19 (dated by TCRdb to the early 2020s). Library construction relied on the immunoSEQ multiplex PCR assay. In TCRdb, the immuneACCESS table is reduced to in-frame sequences with V and J assigned. These tables do not hold every clone; where another copy was compared, an unresolved V gene accounts for under half, and the others remain unexplained. The sample table shows 300,000 to 350,000 clones, and roughly 86% are seen once. Together, the top ten hold about 9.8% of the sample. What was sequenced was PBMCs or T cells enriched from blood (not recorded which). The receptors were sampled from a woman aged 18-29 years who had recovered from COVID-19.

The chain recombines TRBV19 with TRBJ2-7; 13 nucleotides match TRBD2. Germline CDR1 reads LNHDA; CDR2 reads SQIVND (reference sequence). The CDR3 totals 15 residues. V trimming: 7 bases; J trimming: 2 bases; junction bases outside the gene matches: 5. CDR3 nucleotides: TGTGCCAGTAAAACTAGCGGGGGGGCCCCCTACGAGCAGTACTTC. It yields the protein CASKTSGGAPYEQYF.

The chain joins TRBV27 to TRBJ2-3; D is ambiguous. Germline values: CDR1 MNHEY, CDR2 SMNVEV (reference sequence). Trimming shortened V by 5 bases and J by 1 base, and 7 bases separated the two germline ends. The CDR3 sequence is 13 residues long. For the CDR3, the DNA is TGTGCCAGCAGTCTCCGTGGCACAGATACGCAGTATTTT. It translates to CASSLRGTDTQYF.

This clone has more than one count but fewer than ten. The chain couples TRBV10-1 to TRBJ1-6; D might be TRBD1 (5 bases). Germline CDR1 and CDR2: WNHNN and SYGVQD (reference sequence). The V end lost 6 bases, the J end lost 7 bases, and 13 bases lay between the germline ends. CDR3 length: 14 residues. Written as DNA, the CDR3 is TGCGCCAGCAGGTCCGACAGCCCCAATTCACCCCTCCACTTT. Translation: CASRSDSPNSPLHF.

This chain uses TRBV29-1 with TRBJ2-1; D remains ambiguous. V lost 5 bases and J 8 bases, leaving 16 bases between the germline ends. The CDR3 runs 13 residues. The germline CDR1 and CDR2 sequences are SQVTM and ANQGSEA. This CDR3 is CSVSPSLSDEQFF. In DNA, the CDR3 is TGCAGCGTTTCACCCAGTTTGTCCGATGAGCAGTTCTTC.

This chain connects TRBV7-9 to TRBJ1-3; D unresolved. Trimming pared 3 bases from V and 3 bases from J, leaving 6 bases between. The CDR3 has 13 amino acids. Germline loops: CDR1 SEHNR, CDR2 FQNEAQ (reference sequence). CDR3 region: CASSLSLGNTIYF. CDR3 in DNA: TGTGCCAGCAGCTTGAGCCTTGGAAACACCATATATTTT.

The chain has TRBV7-2 and TRBJ2-3; TRBD1 might be the D (5 bases). The CDR3 spans 17 residues. Between the trimmed V and J ends, which lost 2 bases and 3 bases, there was a span of 18 bases. CDR1 and CDR2 (germline): SGHTA, FQGNSA. The CDR3 nucleotides read TGTGCCAGCAGCTTAAATAGGGGATTGGGAATTACAGATACGCAGTATTTT. Translated: CASSLNRGLGITDTQYF.

A single count supports this clone. V usage is TRBV27 and J usage is TRBJ2-1; TRBD1 agrees at 8 bases. The germline V gene encodes CDR1 MNHEY and CDR2 SMNVEV (reference sequence). J lost 4 bases, V lost 8 bases, and 19 bases had no gene match. The CDR3 is made up of 18 amino acids. DNA of the CDR3: TGTGCCAGCCTCGACAGGGGACCGACCAACGGGGGATACAATGAGCAGTTCTTC. Its protein product is CASLDRGPTNGGYNEQFF.

The chain recombines TRBV3-1 (or the pseudogene TRBV3-2) with TRBJ2-1; D is unresolved. This CDR3 is 14 amino acids long. The germline CDR1 and CDR2 sequences are LGHDT and YNNKEL (reference sequence). Trimming took off 1 base at V and 5 bases at J, with 9 bases between the two ends. The CDR3 loop reads CASSQVGLHNEQFF. CDR3 coding DNA: TGTGCCAGCAGCCAAGTCGGTCTTCACAATGAGCAGTTCTTC.

This chain connects TRBV4-2 to TRBJ1-5, with TRBD1 matching over 7 bases. The CDR3 is 16 residues long. Germline V lookup: CDR1 LGHNA, CDR2 YNFKEQ. Germline trimming cut 5 bases from V and 2 bases from J; bases unmatched to any gene: 9. The DNA for the CDR3 is TGTGCCAGCAGCATACACCGGGACAGAGGCAATCAGCCCCAGCATTTT. Translating gives CASSIHRDRGNQPQHF.

This chain uses TRBV9 with TRBJ2-3; the match to TRBD2 covers 9 bases. CDR1 SGDLS and CDR2 YYNGEE come from the germline V gene. The CDR3 extends over 18 amino acids. J gave up 4 bases and V 4 bases, and 16 bases lay outside the gene matches. The chain's CDR3 is CASSTLGRRGGSADTQYF. The CDR3 DNA reads TGTGCCAGCAGCACCTTAGGTAGGCGGGGGGGCAGTGCAGATACGCAGTATTTT.

V gene TRBV9 combines with J gene TRBJ2-1; 11 nucleotides match TRBD2. Trimming took 4 bases from V and 10 from J; bases not matched to a gene: 10. Germline assignment: CDR1 SGDLS and CDR2 YYNGEE. This CDR3 has 15 residues. As DNA, the CDR3 is TGTGCCAGCAGCCCGTGGACTAGCGGGTCCGCCGAGCAGTTCTTC. This encodes CASSPWTSGSAEQFF.

The chain combines TRBV20-1 with TRBJ2-3; 9 bases are shared with TRBD2. Germline CDR1 reads DFQATT; CDR2 reads SNEGSKA (reference sequence). V lost 3 bases, J lost 6 bases, and 7 bases stayed unmatched. The CDR3 runs 14 residues. The CDR3 is CSASGLAGPDTQYF. CDR3 bases: TGCAGTGCTAGTGGGCTAGCGGGGCCGGATACGCAGTATTTT.

The chain carries TRBV28 and TRBJ2-7, with 10 positions matching TRBD1. Germline V gene lookup returns CDR1 MDHEN and CDR2 SYDVKM. The CDR3 loop spans 15 amino acids. The V segment lost 2 bases and the J segment 2 bases; nucleotides outside the gene matches: 3. The DNA for the CDR3 is TGTGCCAGCAGTTTACCGGGACAGGGGACCTACGAGCAGTACTTC. It encodes CASSLPGQGTYEQYF.

This clone was seen a few times. The CDR3: CASSPLAGGHEQFF. Here the CDR3 DNA reads TGTGCCAGCAGTCCACTAGCGGGGGGCCATGAGCAGTTCTTC. The gene calls are TRBV6-4 and TRBJ2-1; 12 nucleotides line up with TRBD2. CDR3 size: 14 residues. Trimming cost V 5 bases and J 8 bases; bases outside gene matches: 4. Germline V gene sequence: CDR1 MRHNA, CDR2 SNTAGT.

J is TRBJ2-7 and V is TRBV11-2; no clear D. Trimming removed 2 bases at V and 2 bases at J, with 10 bases between. Germline CDR1 is SGHAT and CDR2 is FQNNGV. This CDR3 is 14 amino acids long. The CDR3 coding sequence is TGTGCCAGCAGCTTACCTCCGCTAACCTACGAGCAGTACTTC. It yields the protein CASSLPPLTYEQYF.

The chain carries TRBV5-6 and TRBJ2-7; 10 bases match TRBD2. Germline V gene sequence: CDR1 SGHDT, CDR2 YYEEEE. The CDR3 runs to 15 residues. V lost 1 base and J lost 6; bases outside the gene matches: 7. The CDR3 coding sequence is TGTGCCAGCAGCTTGAAACGGGGACTAGCGAGCGAGCAGTACTTC. Its protein product is CASSLKRGLASEQYF. The full variable domain, rest sourced from reference TRBV5-6 and TRBJ2-7, is DAGVTQSPTHLIKTRGQQVTLRCSPKSGHDTVSWYQQALGQGPQFIFQYYEEEERQRGNFPDRFSGHQFPNYSSELNVNALLLGDSALYLCASSLKRGLASEQYFGPGTRLTVT.

J is TRBJ2-7 and V is TRBV19, with a weak D call TRBD1 (6 bases). V was cut by 4 bases and J by 5 bases, with 9 bases left in between. CDR3 length equals 12 residues. The germline V gene has CDR1 LNHDA and CDR2 SQIVND (reference sequence). For the CDR3, the DNA is TGTGCCAGTAGTAGCCGGACAGACGAGCAGTACTTC. This encodes CASSSRTDEQYF.

This sequence joins TRBV18 and TRBJ1-1, with D unclear. The CDR3 totals 13 residues. Deletions cut 4 bases from V and 8 bases from J, with 14 bases between. Germline-derived CDR1 and CDR2 are KGHSH and LQKENI. CDR3: CASSQAPRFEAFF. DNA for the CDR3: TGTGCCAGCTCACAAGCCCCCCGCTTCGAAGCTTTCTTT.

This chain connects TRBV18 to TRBJ1-4, with 8 bases identical to TRBD1. The germline V gene has CDR1 KGHSH and CDR2 LQKENI. With V trimmed by 4 bases and J by 6 bases, 4 bases remained unmatched. The CDR3 contains 14 residues. The CDR3 loop is CASSRQGADEKLFF. The CDR3 DNA follows: TGTGCCAGCTCACGCCAGGGGGCCGATGAAAAACTGTTTTTT.

The genes are TRBV5-1 and TRBJ1-2; a weak D match, TRBD1 (5 bases). CDR3 size: 13 residues. The ends were cut back, 3 bases at V and 7 bases at J, with 13 bases in the middle. CDR1 SGHRS and CDR2 YFSETQ come from the germline V gene. The CDR3 loop reads CASSSGGSAGYTF. CDR3 sequence (DNA): TGCGCCAGCAGCTCCGGGGGATCGGCTGGCTACACCTTC.

This chain links TRBV27 with TRBJ2-7; 7 nucleotides match TRBD1. CDR3 length: 16 amino acids. V lost 4 bases to trimming and J lost 0 bases; unmatched junction nucleotides: 9. Looked up from germline, CDR1 is MNHEY and CDR2 is SMNVEV (reference sequence). The CDR3, as DNA: TGTGCCAGCAGTTATCTGCCGGGACAGAGCTCCTACGAGCAGTACTTC. Its protein is CASSYLPGQSSYEQYF.

The CDR3 loop is CASSLTGQSIYEQYF. The CDR3 coding sequence is TGTGCCAGCAGTTTAACGGGACAGTCCATCTACGAGCAGTACTTC. The rearrangement joins TRBV28 to TRBJ2-7; 7 bases fit TRBD1. The CDR3 totals 15 residues. The trim removed 2 bases at V and 3 bases at J, leaving 7 bases unmatched. CDR1 and CDR2 (germline): MDHEN, SYDVKM.